This T cell receptor (beta chain) was obtained from a study of T-cell reconstitution after alpha-beta-depleted transplantation in children. Overall study findings and caveats: At one year after transplant, newly produced T cells mostly accounted for T-cell counts and diversity. Diversity of TCRbeta at day 60 was high in some patients, arising from surviving recipient T cells and thymic progenitors. About two months after transplant, alpha-beta T cells reportedly came from several hundred expanded graft clones.

Preparing the TCRbeta library involved the use of unique molecular identifiers. TCRdb processed the PCR reads anew with MiXCR; each CDR3 protein has one entry. The sample includes around 500,000 distinct CDR3 sequences, more than 20% of them seen just once. The CDR3 loop spans 12 amino acids. V lost 8 bases and J lost 0, with 5 bases in between. There are a few counts of this clonotype. Its target is not known. This chain joins TRBV12-3 or TRBV12-4 and TRBJ1-3, with D uncertain. Sequenced here: PBMCs, mostly from graft donor cells, sampled 360 days after TCRalphabeta/CD19-depleted stem cell transplant. This sequence originates from a boy under two years old who had a stem cell transplant for acute myeloid leukemia, so the T cells may come from the graft donor. This CDR3 is CASSNSGNTIYF. The CDR3 DNA reads as TGTGCCAGCTCAAACTCTGGAAACACCATATATTTT.